The T cell receptor (beta chain) under discussion was sequenced for a study of blood T cell repertoires in COVID-19. Libraries were prepared by immunoSEQ multiplex PCR; TCRdb keeps only in-frame clonotypes and omits some of them. The sample has roughly 120,000 clones, about 86% seen once. This TCR derives from a woman aged 50 to 60 with active or convalescent COVID-19. The specimen was peripheral blood.

The CDR3 coding sequence is TGTGCCAGCAGTGCCCACAGCTCTGGGGCCAACGTCCTGACTTTC. Its protein is CASSAHSSGANVLTF. This chain connects TRBV28 to TRBJ2-6; no clear D. Trimming shortened V by 5 bases and J by 0 bases, and 8 bases separated the two germline ends. From germline, CDR1 is MDHEN and CDR2 SYDVKM. The CDR3 runs 15 residues.